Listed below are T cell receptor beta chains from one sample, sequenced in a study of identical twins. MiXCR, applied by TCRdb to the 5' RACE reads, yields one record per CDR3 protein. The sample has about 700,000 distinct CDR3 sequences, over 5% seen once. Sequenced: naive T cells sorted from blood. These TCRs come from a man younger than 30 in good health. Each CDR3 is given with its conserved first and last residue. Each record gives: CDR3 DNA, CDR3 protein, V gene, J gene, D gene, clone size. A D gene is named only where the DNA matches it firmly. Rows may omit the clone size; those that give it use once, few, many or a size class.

CDR3nt: TGTGCCAGCAGCCTACGGACTAGCGGGAGAGTCGGGGAGCTGTTTTTT
CDR3aa: CASSLRTSGRVGELFF
v_gene: TRBV7-9
j_gene: TRBJ2-2
d_gene: TRBD2
abundance: NA

CDR3nt: TGTGCCAGCAGCCATATCCCCGGGACTAGCGGGAGGGTCGGCTCCTACAATGAGCAGTTCTTC
CDR3aa: CASSHIPGTSGRVGSYNEQFF
v_gene: TRBV4-2
j_gene: TRBJ2-1
d_gene: TRBD2
abundance: NA

CDR3nt: TGCAGCGTTGAAGGTTCTTCTGAAGCTTTCTTT
CDR3aa: CSVEGSSEAFF
v_gene: TRBV29-1
j_gene: TRBJ1-1
d_gene: NA
abundance: few

CDR3nt: TGTGCCACTTACCCGGGACTAGCGGCACCCGGTACGCAGTATTTT
CDR3aa: CATYPGLAAPGTQYF
v_gene: TRBV6-2/TRBV6-3
j_gene: TRBJ2-3
d_gene: TRBD2
abundance: NA

CDR3nt: TGTGCCAGCATGAGGTCTAGCTCCTACAATGAGCAGTTCTTC
CDR3aa: CASMRSSSYNEQFF
v_gene: TRBV6-1
j_gene: TRBJ2-1
d_gene: NA
abundance: few

CDR3nt: TGTGCCAGCAGCTTAGATCTGCGGGAAGGTCGGCAGTTCTTC
CDR3aa: CASSLDLREGRQFF
v_gene: TRBV7-2
j_gene: TRBJ2-1
d_gene: NA
abundance: many

CDR3nt: TGTGCCAGCAGTTTACCCCGCACAGATACGCAGTATTTT
CDR3aa: CASSLPRTDTQYF
v_gene: TRBV27
j_gene: TRBJ2-3
d_gene: NA
abundance: many

CDR3nt: TGTGCCAGCTCGCCAGGGGAGAACACTGAAGCTTTCTTT
CDR3aa: CASSPGENTEAFF
v_gene: TRBV12-3/TRBV12-4
j_gene: TRBJ1-1
d_gene: NA
abundance: many

CDR3nt: TGTGCCATCCGGGGGACAGACAATGAGCAGTTCTTC
CDR3aa: CAIRGTDNEQFF
v_gene: TRBV10-3
j_gene: TRBJ2-1
d_gene: NA
abundance: few

CDR3nt: TGCAGTGCTAGAAGAGCCCCCGCAGATACGCAGTATTTT
CDR3aa: CSARRAPADTQYF
v_gene: TRBV20-1
j_gene: TRBJ2-3
d_gene: NA
abundance: many

CDR3nt: TGCAGCGTTCGGCGCCGGCTAGCGGGAGATACGCAGTATTTT
CDR3aa: CSVRRRLAGDTQYF
v_gene: TRBV29-1
j_gene: TRBJ2-3
d_gene: TRBD2
abundance: many

CDR3nt: TGTGCCAGCAGCGGAAGCGGGAGCACAGATACGCAGTATTTT
CDR3aa: CASSGSGSTDTQYF
v_gene: TRBV9
j_gene: TRBJ2-3
d_gene: NA
abundance: many

CDR3nt: TGTGCCATCGGCCCAATGTCGGGGGGCACCGGGGAGCTGTTTTTT
CDR3aa: CAIGPMSGGTGELFF
v_gene: TRBV10-3
j_gene: TRBJ2-2
d_gene: TRBD2
abundance: few

CDR3nt: TGTGCCAGCAGTTTATCCGGGGTAGGCTACACCTTC
CDR3aa: CASSLSGVGYTF
v_gene: TRBV12-3/TRBV12-4
j_gene: TRBJ1-2
d_gene: NA
abundance: many

CDR3nt: TGTGCCAGCTGCCGGGACAGGGTTACCCTATGGTACTTC
CDR3aa: CASCRDRVTLWYF
v_gene: TRBV28
j_gene: TRBJ2-7
d_gene: TRBD1
abundance: few

CDR3nt: TGCAGCGTTGAAGAGGTGGCCGAGCAGTTCTTC
CDR3aa: CSVEEVAEQFF
v_gene: TRBV29-1
j_gene: TRBJ2-1
d_gene: NA
abundance: many

CDR3nt: TGCAGCGTCGCTCCAGACATGAACACTGAAGCTTTCTTT
CDR3aa: CSVAPDMNTEAFF
v_gene: TRBV29-1
j_gene: TRBJ1-1
d_gene: NA
abundance: few

CDR3nt: TGCAGTGCTAAGTTGTTCCAAGAGACCCAGTACTTC
CDR3aa: CSAKLFQETQYF
v_gene: TRBV20-1
j_gene: TRBJ2-5
d_gene: NA
abundance: many

CDR3nt: TGCAGTGCTTTCGGGCATAGCGGAAGATACAATGAGCAGTTCTTC
CDR3aa: CSAFGHSGRYNEQFF
v_gene: TRBV20-1
j_gene: TRBJ2-1
d_gene: NA
abundance: many

CDR3nt: TGTGCCAGCAGCCCGGACAGGGGACAGACCCAGTACTTC
CDR3aa: CASSPDRGQTQYF
v_gene: TRBV7-2
j_gene: TRBJ2-5
d_gene: TRBD1
abundance: few

CDR3nt: TGTGCCACCTCGACAGGGGATGGCAATGAGCAGTTCTTC
CDR3aa: CATSTGDGNEQFF
v_gene: TRBV11-3
j_gene: TRBJ2-1
d_gene: TRBD1
abundance: many

CDR3nt: TGTGCCACCAGTGATTGGGGGACTAGCGGGAGTTTAGAGCAGTTCTTC
CDR3aa: CATSDWGTSGSLEQFF
v_gene: TRBV24-1
j_gene: TRBJ2-1
d_gene: TRBD2
abundance: many

CDR3nt: TGTGCTAGTGGGGGCGCGGTCGGCACCCCCCACTTT
CDR3aa: CASGGAVGTPHF
v_gene: TRBV12-5
j_gene: TRBJ1-6
d_gene: NA
abundance: many

CDR3nt: TGTGCCAGCAGCCCTATTAAGGGGAGGACCGACAATGAGCAGTTCTTC
CDR3aa: CASSPIKGRTDNEQFF
v_gene: TRBV11-2
j_gene: TRBJ2-1
d_gene: NA
abundance: few

CDR3nt: TGCGCCAGCAGCCAAGATCTAGGGAGAGGTTTACAAGAGACCCAGTACTTC
CDR3aa: CASSQDLGRGLQETQYF
v_gene: TRBV4-3
j_gene: TRBJ2-5
d_gene: NA
abundance: many

CDR3nt: TGTGCCAGCAGCGCGGGCCGCTCCTACGAGCAGTACTTC
CDR3aa: CASSAGRSYEQYF
v_gene: TRBV5-5
j_gene: TRBJ2-7
d_gene: NA
abundance: many

CDR3nt: TGTGCCACCAGTAAGACTAGCGGGGGGAGCTCCTACAATGAGCAGTTCTTC
CDR3aa: CATSKTSGGSSYNEQFF
v_gene: TRBV24-1
j_gene: TRBJ2-1
d_gene: TRBD2
abundance: NA

CDR3nt: TGTGCCAGCAGCCAAGAAGGGCGTGGGGTGGCCACAGATACGCAGTATTTT
CDR3aa: CASSQEGRGVATDTQYF
v_gene: TRBV14
j_gene: TRBJ2-3
d_gene: NA
abundance: many

CDR3nt: TGTGCCAGCAGTGTTGGGGGGCTATTCAATGAGCAGTTCTTC
CDR3aa: CASSVGGLFNEQFF
v_gene: TRBV3-1
j_gene: TRBJ2-1
d_gene: NA
abundance: few

CDR3nt: TGCGCCAGCAGCTTGCTTCGGTTCGGCTACACCTTC
CDR3aa: CASSLLRFGYTF
v_gene: TRBV5-1
j_gene: TRBJ1-2
d_gene: NA
abundance: many

CDR3nt: TGCAGCGTTGTAGGGGATGGCTACACCTTC
CDR3aa: CSVVGDGYTF
v_gene: TRBV29-1
j_gene: TRBJ1-2
d_gene: NA
abundance: many